This T cell receptor (beta chain) was retrieved from a study of T cell repertoires in cytomegalovirus infection. Study at large: The authors relied on CMV epitopes, both recently identified HLA-C-restricted and well-studied HLA-B-restricted. Overall study results and limits: Totalled public TCR beta family frequency picked out people who carried CMV plus the relevant HLA.

Each CDR3 protein gets one entry after TCRdb re-called the reads with MiXCR. The table shows about 920,000 distinct CDR3 sequences, with around 30% occurring only once. For this clonotype: Antigen: not known.

The TCR comes from a human donor in good health (CMV status not recorded). Some clones in this sample may be carry-over from other donors' samples. Sequences were derived from cultured CD8+ T cells from PBMCs, sampled from culture after CMV antigen stimulation.

CDR3 nucleotides: TGTGCCAGCAGCTTAAGGGGGCCCGACAATGAGCAGTTCTTC. It is translated as CASSLRGPDNEQFF. The chain carries TRBV7-6 and TRBJ2-1; 7 bases agree with TRBD1. The V and J ends lost 2 bases and 5 bases, in that order; junction bases with no gene match: 3. The CDR3 runs 14 residues. Germline V CDR1 and CDR2: SGHVS, FNYEAQ.